What follows are 21 T cell receptor beta chains derived from one specimen sequenced in a study of blood T cells in healthy people across ages. Through a sample-barcoded 5' primer and a J-beta primer mix, a second PCR was run for roughly 7 to 12 cycles. TCRdb used MiXCR to reprocess the 5' RACE reads, holding one entry per CDR3 protein. The table includes around 690,000 distinct CDR3 sequences, 58% detected once. Sequences were obtained from blood. The receptors were sampled from a man in his sixties in good health.

This rearrangement joins TRBV12-3 or TRBV12-4 to TRBJ2-7; 9 nucleotides align to TRBD2. The CDR3 has 15 amino acids. Trimming at V came to 1 base and at J to 0 bases, leaving 1 base not matched to a gene. The CDR3 loop reads CASSLGSGSSYEQYF. CDR3 nucleotides: TGTGCCAGCAGTTTAGGTAGCGGGAGCTCCTACGAGCAGTACTTC.

About this clonotype: Sequence at one end of the junction differs from germline and may be a read error. This sequence joins TRBV12-3 or TRBV12-4 and TRBJ2-3; no clear D gene. The length of the CDR3 is 12 residues. This CDR3 is CASSFSADAQYF. CDR3 nucleotide sequence: TGTGCCAGCAGTTTCAGCGCAGATGCGCAGTATTTT.

The chain links TRBV5-1 to TRBJ2-3; the D gene could be TRBD1 or TRBD2 (5 bases each). Germline V CDR1 and CDR2: SGHRS, YFSETQ. The CDR3 contains 16 residues. Trimming pared 3 bases from V and 2 bases from J, leaving 16 bases between. CDR3 residues: CASSSNPGTSTDTQYF. CDR3 bases: TGCGCCAGCAGCTCGAACCCCGGGACCTCCACAGATACGCAGTATTTT.

This clonotype was counted between two and nine times. V usage is TRBV29-1 and J usage is TRBJ2-3, with 8 positions matching TRBD1. Trimming cost V 4 bases and J 5 bases; bases outside gene matches: 11. CDR1 is SQVTM, CDR2 ANQGSEA, per germline. This CDR3 region has 15 residues. Here the CDR3 DNA reads TGCAGCGTTGGCCGACAGGGGAACCCAGGAGATACGCAGTATTTT. Translating it yields CSVGRQGNPGDTQYF.

CDR3 sequence: CSARGVVQQAFF. CDR3 DNA: TGCAGTGCTAGGGGGGTGGTACAGCAAGCTTTCTTT. The chain is built from TRBV20-1 and TRBJ1-1, with a tentative D call TRBD1 (5 bases). The CDR3 is 12 residues long. In germline, CDR1 is DFQATT, CDR2 SNEGSKA (reference sequence). Trimming took off 3 bases at V and 9 bases at J, with 14 bases between the two ends.

The chain combines TRBV12-3 or TRBV12-4 with TRBJ1-2, with D tentatively TRBD1 (5 bases). The V and J ends lost 5 bases and 7 bases respectively, with 14 bases between them. This CDR3 has 13 residues. CDR3 sequence: CASSVWAGAGYTF. The CDR3, as DNA: TGTGCCAGCAGTGTATGGGCCGGGGCTGGCTACACCTTC.

The table lists this clonotype with a few counts. The V and J genes are TRBV7-9 and TRBJ2-5; 10 nucleotides match TRBD1. Germline V gives CDR1 SEHNR, CDR2 FQNEAQ (reference sequence). The CDR3 consists of 16 residues. With V trimmed by 5 bases and J by 5 bases, 11 bases remained unmatched. For the CDR3, the DNA is TGTGCCAGCAGCCCGGGACAGGGGATACTTGTGGAGACCCAGTACTTC. Translated, it gives CASSPGQGILVETQYF.

The chain is built from TRBV11-2 and TRBJ2-1, with D perhaps matching TRBD2 (6 bases). Germline V CDR1 and CDR2: SGHAT, FQNNGV. CDR3 length: 14 amino acids. Trimming removed 5 bases at V and 3 bases at J, with 11 bases between. The CDR3 spells CASSAGLHYNEQFF. As DNA, the CDR3 is TGTGCCAGCAGCGCGGGACTGCACTACAATGAGCAGTTCTTC.

This chain connects TRBV5-1 to TRBJ2-4; D might be TRBD1 (5 bases). CDR3 length equals 12 residues. Germline values: CDR1 SGHRS, CDR2 YFSETQ. Between the trimmed V and J ends, which lost 7 bases and 15 bases, there was a span of 20 bases. The CDR3 nucleotides read TGCGCCAGCGGCCTGGACACCTACGAGCGGTACTTC. Translating gives CASGLDTYERYF. The full variable domain, completed using reference TRBV5-1 and TRBJ2-4, is KAGVTQTPRYLIKTRGQQVTLSCSPISGHRSVSWYQQTPGQGLQFLFEYFSETQRNKGNFPGRFSGRQFSNSRSEMNVSTLELGDSALYLCASGLDTYERYFGAGTRLSVL.

The chain is built from TRBV20-1 and TRBJ2-1; D perhaps matches TRBD1 (5 bases). V dropped 2 bases and J dropped 6 bases, with 8 bases sitting between them. CDR1 and CDR2 (germline): DFQATT, SNEGSKA (reference sequence). CDR3 size: 12 residues. The CDR3 loop is CSARPDSNEQFF. CDR3 coding DNA: TGCAGTGCTAGACCTGACAGCAATGAGCAGTTCTTC.

This clonotype appeared once. The V and J genes are TRBV9 and TRBJ2-5; 7 bases align to TRBD1. CDR1 and CDR2 (germline): SGDLS, YYNGEE. The CDR3 extends over 16 amino acids. J lost 0 bases, V lost 0 bases, and 5 bases had no gene match. DNA of the CDR3: TGTGCCAGCAGCGTAGATATAGGGACAGACCAAGAGACCCAGTACTTC. Encoded protein: CASSVDIGTDQETQYF.

The chain employs TRBV2 and TRBJ2-4, with D possibly being TRBD2 (6 bases). The J call may be mistaken, given a closer DNA end match to TRBJ2-7. CDR1 SNHLY and CDR2 FYNNEI come from the germline V gene. CDR3 size: 13 residues. CDR3 protein: CASMGGANYEQYF. The CDR3, as DNA: TGTGCCAGCATGGGCGGGGCGAATTACGAGCAGTACTTC.

This clonotype was seen a handful of times. This rearrangement joins TRBV29-1 to TRBJ1-2; D is perhaps TRBD1 (5 bases). V was trimmed by 4 bases and J by 4 bases, leaving 10 bases between them. CDR3 length equals 12 residues. The germline V gene encodes CDR1 SQVTM and CDR2 ANQGSEA. CDR3 coding DNA: TGCAGCGTTGCACAGGCTTCCTATGGCTACACCTTC. It specifies CSVAQASYGYTF. Full variable domain (missing parts from reference TRBV29-1 and TRBJ1-2): SAVISQKPSRDICQRGTSLTIQCQVDSQVTMMFWYRQQPGQSLTLIATANQGSEATYESGFVIDKFPISRPNLTFSTLTVSNMSPEDSSIYLCSVAQASYGYTFGSGTRLTVV.

This clonotype was seen only a few times. Written as DNA, the CDR3 is TGCAGTGCCCAGACGCAAGGGGGCGGTCGGGGCTACACCTTC. It specifies CSAQTQGGGRGYTF. The V and J genes are TRBV20-1 and TRBJ1-2; 7 bases align to TRBD1. Unmatched junction bases numbered 15, after V lost 6 bases and J lost 8 bases. This CDR3 is built from 14 residues. Germline CDR1 reads DFQATT; CDR2 reads SNEGSKA (reference sequence).

V usage is TRBV4-1 and J usage is TRBJ2-5; TRBD2 agrees at 9 bases. Looked up from germline, CDR1 is MGHRA and CDR2 is YSYEKL. This CDR3 has 17 residues. Losses at the gene ends were 1 base for V and 2 bases for J; bases not matched to a gene: 8. The CDR3: CASSQASGGLVQETQYF. The CDR3 DNA follows: TGCGCCAGCAGCCAAGCCAGCGGGGGGCTGGTACAAGAGACCCAGTACTTC.

V is TRBV9 and J is TRBJ1-4; 11 nucleotides agree with TRBD1. This CDR3 has 15 amino acids. Germline-derived CDR1 and CDR2 are SGDLS and YYNGEE. J lost 8 bases, V lost 3 bases, and 6 bases had no gene match. The CDR3 DNA sequence: TGTGCCAGCAGCGCCCAGGACAGGGGGCGCGAAAAACTGTTTTTT. Protein: CASSAQDRGREKLFF.

Only one count was recorded for this clonotype. The CDR3 loop reads CASSLSDGATYEQYF. DNA of the CDR3: TGTGCCAGCAGTTTGTCCGATGGGGCCACCTACGAGCAGTACTTC. V is TRBV12-3 or TRBV12-4 and J is TRBJ2-7; D is possibly TRBD1 (5 bases). Trimming left V 3 bases short and J 2 bases short, with 14 bases between. This CDR3 comprises 15 residues.

J is TRBJ1-5 and V is TRBV25-1; TRBD1 agrees at 8 bases. This CDR3 spans 14 amino acids. Germline assignment: CDR1 MGHDK and CDR2 SYGVNS. After removal of 3 bases from V and 5 bases from J, the junction contained 3 bases not matched to a gene. CDR3 protein: CASSDGQGYQPQHF. For the CDR3, the DNA is TGTGCCAGCAGTGACGGACAGGGCTATCAGCCCCAGCATTTT.

The CDR3 sequence: CASSSAGTGGYNEQFF. The CDR3 nucleotides read TGTGCCAGCAGCTCCGCCGGGACAGGGGGCTACAATGAGCAGTTCTTC. The genes are TRBV6-2 or TRBV6-3 and TRBJ2-1; 11 nucleotides line up with TRBD1. J lost 3 bases, V lost 6 bases, and 7 bases had no gene match. CDR3 length: 16 amino acids. Germline CDR1 MNHEY, CDR2 SVGEGT.

The V gene is TRBV5-1, the J gene TRBJ2-2, with D possibly being TRBD2 (7 bases). The V end was cut by 4 bases, the J end by 3 bases, with 16 bases between. The germline CDR1 and CDR2 sequences are SGHRS and YFSETQ. This CDR3 spans 16 amino acids. DNA for the CDR3: TGCGCCAGCAGCGCGACACAGGGAGGGGACACCGGGGAGCTGTTTTTT. Encoded protein: CASSATQGGDTGELFF.

CDR3 bases: TGTGCCAGCAGCGGATCGGACACCGACGGCACTGAAGCTTTCTTT. Protein sequence: CASSGSDTDGTEAFF. The chain couples TRBV9 to TRBJ1-1, with D possibly matching TRBD1 (5 bases). This CDR3 has 15 amino acids. V gave up 3 bases and J gave up 4 bases, with 16 bases separating them. The V gene's germline CDR1 is SGDLS and CDR2 YYNGEE.